This T cell receptor (beta chain) was captured in a study of blood T cell repertoires in COVID-19. Study background: From the United States, Italy and Spain came samples of acute and convalescent COVID-19. PBMCs, B-cell-depleted T cells, or T cells provided the cDNA or gDNA that made up the material.

TCRdb's table, derived via immunoSEQ multiplex PCR, lists solely in-frame clones and lacks some. The data contain 300,000 to 500,000 clones, approximately 86% of them singletons. The CDR3 is 14 amino acids. Deletions cut 7 bases from V and 0 bases from J, with 13 bases between. The specimen sequenced was PBMCs or T cells enriched from blood (not recorded which). J is TRBJ2-7 and V is TRBV23-1; D uncertain. TRBV23-1 belongs to the ORF category, with a function that is uncertain. The receptor's source is a woman in her 40s with acute COVID-19. The chain's CDR3 is CASKIRWSSYEQYF. CDR3 coding DNA: TGCGCCAGCAAAATCCGATGGAGCTCCTACGAGCAGTACTTC.